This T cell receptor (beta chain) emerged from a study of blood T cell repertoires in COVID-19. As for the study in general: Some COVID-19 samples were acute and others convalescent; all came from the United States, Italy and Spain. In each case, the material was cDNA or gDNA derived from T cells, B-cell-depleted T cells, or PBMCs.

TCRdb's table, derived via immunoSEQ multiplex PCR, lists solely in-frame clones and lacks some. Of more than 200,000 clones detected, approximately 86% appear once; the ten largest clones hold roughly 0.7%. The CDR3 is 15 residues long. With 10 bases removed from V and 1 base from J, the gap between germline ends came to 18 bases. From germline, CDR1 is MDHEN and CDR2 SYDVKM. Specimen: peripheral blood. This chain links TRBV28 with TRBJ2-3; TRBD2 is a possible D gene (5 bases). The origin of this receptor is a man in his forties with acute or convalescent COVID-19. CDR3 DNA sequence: TGTGCCACCCACCCCGCGGGCCTCGGCACAGATACGCAGTATTTT. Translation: CATHPAGLGTDTQYF.